The 30 T cell receptor beta chains listed next were all sequenced from one sample in a study of T cells after yellow fever vaccination (dated by TCRdb to the late 2010s). This sample's treatment or condition label indicates: live attenuated yellow fever vaccine strain. Library generation was performed with 5' RACE. Sequencing relied on an Illumina NovaSeq 6000. TCRdb passed the public sequencing reads through fastp at Q25 and MiXCR, retaining productive beta sequences. Rows with one shared CDR3 protein collapse into an entry with the most common genes and DNA. The table for this sample lists about 320,000 distinct CDR3 sequences; around 10% of them were counted only once. Over 3% of the sample comes from the top ten. The input for sequencing was CD4+ T cells sorted from PBMCs, taken 45 days after the yellow fever booster vaccination. The receptors stem from a man younger than 35 who received the YFV17D yellow fever vaccine.

The J gene is TRBJ1-1, the V gene TRBV5-1; 10 bases agree with TRBD1. The CDR3 totals 15 residues. V trimming: 3 bases; J trimming: 7 bases; junction bases outside the gene matches: 9. Germline values: CDR1 SGHRS, CDR2 YFSETQ. The CDR3 region has the DNA TGCGCCAGCAGCTCGAGGGACAGGGGAACCGGTGAAGCTTTCTTT. Protein sequence: CASSSRDRGTGEAFF.

CDR3 loop: CSARTRRYTEAFF. The CDR3 DNA reads TGCAGTGCTAGAACTCGACGGTACACTGAAGCTTTCTTT. The chain is built from TRBV20-1 and TRBJ1-1, with D unclear. Trimming removed 2 bases at V and 3 bases at J, with 10 bases between. Germline V lookup: CDR1 DFQATT, CDR2 SNEGSKA (reference sequence). This CDR3 contains 13 residues.

The gene calls are TRBV2 and TRBJ1-2; possible D gene TRBD1, 5 bases. With 4 bases removed from V and 10 bases from J, the gap between germline ends came to 16 bases. In germline, CDR1 is SNHLY, CDR2 FYNNEI. The CDR3 has 13 amino acids. Written as DNA, the CDR3 is TGTGCCAGCAGTGGGGGCCTGACCACCCTCTACACCTTC. Protein product: CASSGGLTTLYTF.

V is TRBV30 and J is TRBJ1-1, with a tentative D call TRBD1 (5 bases). This CDR3 is built from 11 residues. Trimming took off 4 bases at V and 11 bases at J, with 14 bases between the two ends. The V gene's germline CDR1 is GTSNPN and CDR2 SVGIG (reference sequence). The CDR3 DNA reads TGTGCCTGGACCGGGACCCGAGAGGCTTTCTTT. This gives the protein CAWTGTREAFF.

This clonotype was seen at least ten times. This chain uses TRBV30 with TRBJ2-1; no reliable D call. V was trimmed by 4 bases and J by 0 bases, leaving 7 bases between them. The CDR3 sequence is 13 residues long. Germline V gene sequence: CDR1 GTSNPN, CDR2 SVGIG (reference sequence). The CDR3 nucleotides read TGTGCCTGGAAGCGCGACTCCTACAATGAGCAGTTCTTC. Protein: CAWKRDSYNEQFF.

This clonotype was seen only a few times. The chain links TRBV20-1 to TRBJ2-7; D perhaps matches TRBD1 (6 bases). This CDR3 comprises 13 residues. CDR1 DFQATT and CDR2 SNEGSKA come from the germline V gene (reference sequence). Trimming removed 4 bases at V and 6 bases at J, with 16 bases between. The CDR3 bases are TGCAGTGCTATTGAGGGGGTTCAGGGCGAGCAGTACTTC. As protein: CSAIEGVQGEQYF.

This clonotype was detected a few times. This chain links TRBV2 with TRBJ1-4; 9 bases fit TRBD1. Germline values: CDR1 SNHLY, CDR2 FYNNEI. This CDR3 has 16 residues. The V and J ends lost 4 bases and 7 bases, in that order; junction bases with no gene match: 10. This chain's CDR3 is CASSVLMGQGGEKLFF. As DNA, the CDR3 is TGTGCCAGCAGTGTTCTGATGGGACAGGGTGGTGAAAAACTGTTTTTT.

The chain joins TRBV5-1 to TRBJ2-3, with 7 positions matching TRBD1. V lost 3 bases, J lost 6 bases, and 7 bases stayed unmatched. CDR3 length: 14 residues. Germline V gives CDR1 SGHRS, CDR2 YFSETQ. CDR3 DNA: TGCGCCAGCAGCTCTCGACAGGGTGGTGATACGCAGTATTTT. Translated: CASSSRQGGDTQYF.

The rearrangement links TRBV7-2 to TRBJ2-3, with TRBD2 matching over 10 bases. With 2 bases clipped from V and 1 base from J, the junction kept 15 bases outside the gene matches. The CDR3 sequence is 20 residues long. Germline V gene lookup returns CDR1 SGHTA and CDR2 FQGNSA. The DNA for the CDR3 is TGTGCCAGCAGCTTACAAAGGACAGGGTGGCTAGCGGGGGGCACAGATACGCAGTATTTT. Protein sequence: CASSLQRTGWLAGGTDTQYF.

The genes are TRBV4-2 and TRBJ2-7; D is ambiguous. V was pared by 4 bases and J by 3 bases, with 10 bases between. The CDR3 has 13 residues. CDR1 is LGHNA and CDR2 is YNFKEQ in the germline V gene. The CDR3 DNA sequence: TGTGCCAGCAGCCCCGACTTGGGCTACGAGCAGTACTTC. Protein: CASSPDLGYEQYF.

As DNA, the CDR3 is TGCGCCAGCAGCCGGGGTGGATTCTCTGGAAACACCATATATTTT. It translates to CASSRGGFSGNTIYF. The chain uses TRBV4-3 and TRBJ1-3; D gene unclear. CDR1 LGHNA and CDR2 YSLEER come from the germline V gene. The CDR3 covers 15 residues. V lost 4 bases and J lost 0, with 10 bases in between.

This clonotype was detected many times. V and J are TRBV20-1 and TRBJ1-1; 7 bases are shared with TRBD1. CDR1 is DFQATT, CDR2 SNEGSKA, per germline (reference sequence). This CDR3 comprises 14 residues. Unmatched junction bases numbered 11, after V lost 6 bases and J lost 4 bases. The CDR3 DNA is TGCAGTGCCCCAAATCCACAGGGGCCCACTGAAGCTTTCTTT. Translation gives CSAPNPQGPTEAFF.

This clonotype turned up a few times. The genes are TRBV20-1 and TRBJ2-2; D remains unclear. Deletions cut 1 base from V and 2 bases from J, with 14 bases between. From germline, CDR1 is DFQATT and CDR2 SNEGSKA (reference sequence). CDR3 length: 16 residues. In DNA, the CDR3 is TGCAGTGCTAGAGCCCTCTCGGTGCTCAACACCGGGGAGCTGTTTTTT. This gives the protein CSARALSVLNTGELFF.

In its sample, this clonotype was seen many times. This chain connects TRBV28 to TRBJ1-2, with D uncertain. The ends were cut back, 5 bases at V and 5 bases at J, with 9 bases in the middle. The CDR3 is 12 amino acids. CDR1 MDHEN and CDR2 SYDVKM come from the germline V gene. CDR3 nucleotides: TGTGCCAGCAGTCCCTCAAAATATGGCTACACCTTC. As protein: CASSPSKYGYTF.

This clonotype was observed at least ten times. The chain recombines TRBV5-1 with TRBJ2-1, with 9 positions matching TRBD2. Trimming cost V 3 bases and J 9 bases; bases outside gene matches: 10. Per the germline V gene, CDR1 is SGHRS and CDR2 is YFSETQ. The CDR3 loop spans 15 amino acids. The CDR3 region is CASSSSGGSPGEQFF. The CDR3 DNA reads TGCGCCAGCAGCTCCAGCGGGGGGAGTCCTGGTGAGCAGTTCTTC.

This clonotype has a handful of counts. This chain uses TRBV18 with TRBJ1-1; the D is unclear. Germline V gives CDR1 KGHSH, CDR2 LQKENI. The CDR3 has 13 residues. V lost 3 bases and J 7 bases, leaving 12 bases between the germline ends. The CDR3 here is CASSPSGLSEAFF. CDR3 sequence (DNA): TGTGCCAGCTCACCCTCAGGTTTGAGTGAAGCTTTCTTT.

There are a few counts of this clonotype. V usage is TRBV6-2 or TRBV6-3 and J usage is TRBJ1-3; possible D gene TRBD1, 6 bases. Trimming left V 7 bases short and J 7 bases short, with 14 bases between. The CDR3 spans 13 residues. CDR1 is MNHEY, CDR2 SVGEGT, per germline. The CDR3 sequence: CASTGGHGNTIYF. As DNA, the CDR3 is TGTGCCAGCACCGGGGGACACGGGAACACCATATATTTT.

This clonotype was counted between two and nine times. The chain links TRBV10-3 to TRBJ1-2, with 8 bases fitting TRBD1. Germline CDR1 ENHRY, CDR2 SYGVKD. There are 15 residues in the CDR3. After removal of 4 bases from V and 0 bases from J, the junction contained 4 bases not matched to a gene. The CDR3 nucleotides read TGTGCCATCAGTGTTGACAGGGGAGCTAACTATGGCTACACCTTC. Encoded protein: CAISVDRGANYGYTF.

The chain employs TRBV5-6 and TRBJ2-1; D is possibly TRBD1 or TRBD2 (5 bases each). V dropped 4 bases and J dropped 4 bases, with 15 bases sitting between them. The germline V gene encodes CDR1 SGHDT and CDR2 YYEEEE. CDR3 length: 15 amino acids. CDR3 sequence: CASSPLLGDYNEQFF. The CDR3 DNA reads TGTGCCAGCAGCCCTTTGCTGGGGGATTACAATGAGCAGTTCTTC.

This clonotype has a count of ten or more. The chain uses TRBV10-3 and TRBJ2-2; no clear D gene. Trimming pared 9 bases from V and 4 bases from J, leaving 15 bases between. Germline-derived CDR1 and CDR2 are ENHRY and SYGVKD. The CDR3 consists of 14 residues. The CDR3 loop is CAIGREGGTGELFF. The CDR3, as DNA: TGTGCCATTGGTAGGGAAGGCGGCACCGGGGAGCTGTTTTTT.

This clonotype was found many times. The V and J genes are TRBV5-6 and TRBJ2-7; 14 bases agree with TRBD2. This CDR3 comprises 15 residues. CDR1 is SGHDT, CDR2 YYEEEE, per germline. V gave up 4 bases and J gave up 2 bases; unmatched junction bases: 2. CDR3 sequence (DNA): TGTGCCAGCAGCCGACTAGCGGGGGGGACCTACGAGCAGTACTTC. Translation gives CASSRLAGGTYEQYF.

This clonotype was observed a few times. V gene TRBV3-1 combines with J gene TRBJ2-1; either TRBD1 or TRBD2 may fit D (5 bases each). Trimming cost V 2 bases and J 6 bases, with 11 bases left between them. The CDR3 sequence is 14 residues long. Germline CDR1 reads LGHDT; CDR2 reads YNNKEL (reference sequence). CDR3 DNA: TGTGCCAGCAGCCAATACCGGGACCTCAATGAGCAGTTCTTC. Translating gives CASSQYRDLNEQFF.

A few counts support this clonotype. CDR3 sequence (DNA): TGTGCCAGCAAACCCTTCGGCAGGGGGCCGACCGGGGAGCTGTTTTTT. Its translation: CASKPFGRGPTGELFF. This sequence joins TRBV11-2 and TRBJ2-2; 8 nucleotides match TRBD1. The V gene's germline CDR1 is SGHAT and CDR2 FQNNGV. The CDR3 is made up of 16 amino acids. Trimming cost V 7 bases and J 5 bases; bases outside gene matches: 12.

The V and J genes are TRBV30 and TRBJ1-2; D is possibly TRBD1 (5 bases). Per germline, CDR1 GTSNPN and CDR2 SVGIG (reference sequence). The CDR3 loop spans 13 amino acids. V gave up 1 base and J gave up 3 bases, with 9 bases separating them. The CDR3 loop is CAWSERGYYGYTF. DNA for the CDR3: TGTGCCTGGAGTGAGCGGGGCTACTATGGCTACACCTTC.

The table lists this clonotype with a few counts. The chain has TRBV20-1 and TRBJ2-3; D is ambiguous. The CDR3 is 14 amino acids. CDR1 is DFQATT and CDR2 is SNEGSKA in the germline V gene (reference sequence). The V and J ends lost 1 base and 1 base respectively, with 9 bases between them. In DNA form, the CDR3 reads TGCAGTGCTAGAGTCGAAACCCGCACAGATACGCAGTATTTT. Protein: CSARVETRTDTQYF.

The rearrangement links TRBV12-3 or TRBV12-4 to TRBJ1-2; maybe TRBD1 (5 bases). The CDR3 is made up of 16 amino acids. Deletions cut 6 bases from V and 4 bases from J, with 21 bases between. CDR3 DNA sequence: TGTGCCAGCAGGTTAACCCCGGGAGGGGCAGTCTATGGCTACACCTTC. As protein: CASRLTPGGAVYGYTF.

This clonotype was seen only a few times. The chain combines TRBV4-3 with TRBJ1-5; D call uncertain. V was clipped by 0 bases and J by 7 bases, with 7 bases between them. Germline V gives CDR1 LGHNA, CDR2 YSLEER. CDR3 size: 13 residues. For the CDR3, the DNA is TGCGCCAGCAGCCAAGAGGCGGGCCAGCCCCAGCATTTT. Translating it yields CASSQEAGQPQHF.

CDR3 protein: CSARGANEKLFF. CDR3 nucleotide sequence: TGCAGTGCTAGGGGGGCTAATGAAAAACTGTTTTTT. This sequence joins TRBV20-1 and TRBJ1-4, with D possibly being TRBD1 (5 bases). The CDR3 covers 12 residues. Germline CDR1 reads DFQATT; CDR2 reads SNEGSKA (reference sequence). Trimming took 3 bases from V and 3 from J, leaving 5 bases between them.

There are a few counts of this clonotype. This chain connects TRBV5-6 to TRBJ2-7; TRBD2 agrees at 8 bases. Germline trimming cut 2 bases from V and 5 bases from J; bases unmatched to any gene: 6. There are 14 residues in the CDR3. In germline, CDR1 is SGHDT, CDR2 YYEEEE. CDR3 region: CASSLRGGTDEQYV. The CDR3 coding sequence is TGTGCCAGCAGCTTACGGGGGGGGACCGACGAGCAGTACGTC.

This clonotype has a handful of counts. CDR3 amino acids: CASSPEGGNEKLFF. In DNA, the CDR3 is TGTGCCAGCAGTCCGGAGGGCGGAAATGAAAAACTGTTTTTT. This chain joins TRBV27 and TRBJ1-4; no reliable D call. The germline CDR1 and CDR2 sequences are MNHEY and SMNVEV (reference sequence). This CDR3 contains 14 residues. V lost 5 bases and J lost 5, with 12 bases in between.